This TCR beta chain comes out of a study of blood T cell repertoires in COVID-19. At the level of the study: From the United States, Italy and Spain came samples of acute and convalescent COVID-19. Sources were T cells, B-cell-depleted T cells, or PBMCs; the material itself was cDNA or gDNA.

As processed by the authors: Cell counts per sample came from amplifying reference gene primers. Measured with immunoSEQ multiplex PCR; TCRdb has only the in-frame clones, and not every one. That table furnishes V, J and clone size, whereas the DNA furnished D and trimming. The repertoire holds fewer than 350,000 clones, with almost 85% as singletons. The CDR3 loop spans 15 amino acids. Per germline, CDR1 KGHSH and CDR2 LQKENI. The V and J ends lost 6 bases and 2 bases, in that order; junction bases with no gene match: 6. This TCR derives from a human donor in a cohort sampled during active COVID-19. Sequences were obtained from peripheral blood. The chain uses TRBV18 and TRBJ2-1, with 8 bases that match TRBD2. The chain's CDR3 is CASSQRGQPYNEQFF. For the CDR3, the DNA is TGTGCCAGCTCGCAGCGGGGGCAACCCTACAATGAGCAGTTCTTC. Combining the CDR3 with reference TRBV18 and TRBJ2-1 gives the whole variable domain NAGVMQNPRHLVRRRGQEARLRCSPMKGHSHVYWYRQLPEEGLKFMVYLQKENIIDESGMPKERFSAEFPKEGPSILRIQQVVRGDSAAYFCASSQRGQPYNEQFFGPGTRLTVL.